This record concerns one TCR beta chain sequence. The junction had 6 bases not matched to a gene; V was cut back by 0 bases and J by 4 bases. The germline CDR1 and CDR2 sequences are SNHLY and FYNNEI. This CDR3 has 16 amino acids. MiXCR, run by TCRdb on the 5' RACE reads, gives a single entry per CDR3 protein. The data hold about 8,200 distinct CDR3 sequences, with approximately 67% observed a single time. The J gene is TRBJ2-3, the V gene TRBV2, with 8 bases identical to TRBD2. The clonotype comes from a female donor with breast cancer. The material sequenced was tumor-infiltrating naive CD4+ T cells sorted from the breast tumor. The subset is: naive CD4+ T cells, CD4+CD45RA+CD25-. The CDR3 nucleotides read TGTGCCAGCAGTGAAGCTCTCGGGGGGGCCTCAGATACGCAGTATTTT. Translation: CASSEALGGASDTQYF. Based on the CDR3 plus reference TRBV2 and TRBJ2-3, the full variable domain is EPEVTQTPSHQVTQMGQEVILRCVPISNHLYFYWYRQILGQKVEFLVSFYNNEISEKSEIFDDQFSVERPDGSNFTLKIRSTKLEDSAMYFCASSEALGGASDTQYFGPGTRLTVL.